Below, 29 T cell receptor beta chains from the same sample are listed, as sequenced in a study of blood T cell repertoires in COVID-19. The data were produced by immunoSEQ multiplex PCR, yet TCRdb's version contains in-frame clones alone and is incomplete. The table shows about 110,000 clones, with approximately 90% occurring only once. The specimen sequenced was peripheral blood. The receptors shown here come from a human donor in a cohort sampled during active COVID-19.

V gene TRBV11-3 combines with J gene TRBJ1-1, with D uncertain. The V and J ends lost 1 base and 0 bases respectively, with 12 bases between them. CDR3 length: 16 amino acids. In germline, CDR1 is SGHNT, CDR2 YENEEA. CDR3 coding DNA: TGTGCCAGCAGCTTAGGAGCGAGGGTAATGAACACTGAAGCTTTCTTT. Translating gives CASSLGARVMNTEAFF.

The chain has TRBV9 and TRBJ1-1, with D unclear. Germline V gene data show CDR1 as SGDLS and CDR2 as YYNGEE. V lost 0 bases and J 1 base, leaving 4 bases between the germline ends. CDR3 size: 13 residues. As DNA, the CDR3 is TGTGCCAGCAGCGTAGACAGGAACACTGAAGCTTTCTTT. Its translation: CASSVDRNTEAFF.

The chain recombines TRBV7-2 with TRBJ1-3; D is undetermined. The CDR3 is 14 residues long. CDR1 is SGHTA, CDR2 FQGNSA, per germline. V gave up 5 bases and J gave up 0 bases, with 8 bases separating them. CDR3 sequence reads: CASSRRSSGNTIYF. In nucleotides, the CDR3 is TGTGCCAGCAGCCGCCGTAGCTCTGGAAACACCATATATTTT.

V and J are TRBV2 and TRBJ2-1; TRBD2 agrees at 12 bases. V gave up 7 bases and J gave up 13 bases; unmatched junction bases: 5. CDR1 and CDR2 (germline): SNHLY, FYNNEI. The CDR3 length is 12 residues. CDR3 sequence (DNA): TGTGCCAGCAACCAACTAGCGGGAGGACAGTTCTTC. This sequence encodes CASNQLAGGQFF.

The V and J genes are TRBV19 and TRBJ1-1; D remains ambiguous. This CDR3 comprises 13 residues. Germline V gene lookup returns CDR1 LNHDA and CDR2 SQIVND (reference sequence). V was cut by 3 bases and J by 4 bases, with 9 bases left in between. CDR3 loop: CASSIAPGTEAFF. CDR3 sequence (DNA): TGTGCCAGTAGTATCGCTCCGGGCACTGAAGCTTTCTTT.

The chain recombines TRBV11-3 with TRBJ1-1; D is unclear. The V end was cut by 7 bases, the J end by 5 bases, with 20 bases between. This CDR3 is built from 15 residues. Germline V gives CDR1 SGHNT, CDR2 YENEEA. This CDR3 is CASIPPARGKTEAFF. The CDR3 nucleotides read TGTGCCAGCATCCCACCCGCGCGGGGAAAAACTGAAGCTTTCTTT.

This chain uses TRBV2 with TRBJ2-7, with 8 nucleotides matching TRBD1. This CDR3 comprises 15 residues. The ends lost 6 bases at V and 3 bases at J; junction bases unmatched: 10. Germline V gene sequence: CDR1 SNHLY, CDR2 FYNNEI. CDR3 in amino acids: CASSRQRQGRYEQYF. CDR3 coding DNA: TGTGCCAGCAGCCGACAGAGACAGGGGCGCTACGAGCAGTACTTC. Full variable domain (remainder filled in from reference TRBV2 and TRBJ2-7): EPEVTQTPSHQVTQMGQEVILRCVPISNHLYFYWYRQILGQKVEFLVSFYNNEISEKSEIFDDQFSVERPDGSNFTLKIRSTKLEDSAMYFCASSRQRQGRYEQYFGPGTRLTVT.

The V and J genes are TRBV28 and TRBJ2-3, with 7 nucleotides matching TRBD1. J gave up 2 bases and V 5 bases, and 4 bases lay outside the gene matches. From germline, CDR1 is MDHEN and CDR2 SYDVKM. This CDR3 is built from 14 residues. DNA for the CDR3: TGTGCCAGCAGTCCGGGACAGTTCACAGATACGCAGTATTTT. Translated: CASSPGQFTDTQYF.

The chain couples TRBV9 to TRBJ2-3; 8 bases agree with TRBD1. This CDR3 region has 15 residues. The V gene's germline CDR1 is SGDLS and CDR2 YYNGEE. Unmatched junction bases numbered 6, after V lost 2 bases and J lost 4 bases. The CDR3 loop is CASSVQGASPDTQYF. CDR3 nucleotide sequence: TGTGCCAGCAGCGTGCAGGGGGCGAGCCCAGATACGCAGTATTTT.

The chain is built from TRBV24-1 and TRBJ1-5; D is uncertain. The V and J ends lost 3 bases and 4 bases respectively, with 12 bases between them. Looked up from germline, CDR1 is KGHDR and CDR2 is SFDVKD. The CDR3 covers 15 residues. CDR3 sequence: CATSDNQAPNQPQHF. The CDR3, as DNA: TGTGCCACCAGTGATAACCAGGCCCCGAATCAGCCCCAGCATTTT.

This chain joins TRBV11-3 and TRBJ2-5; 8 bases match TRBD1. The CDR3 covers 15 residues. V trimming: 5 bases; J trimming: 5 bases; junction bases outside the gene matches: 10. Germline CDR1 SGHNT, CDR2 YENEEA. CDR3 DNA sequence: TGTGCCAGCAGCCCCGGGGAACGGGACAGGGAGACCCAGTACTTC. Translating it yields CASSPGERDRETQYF.

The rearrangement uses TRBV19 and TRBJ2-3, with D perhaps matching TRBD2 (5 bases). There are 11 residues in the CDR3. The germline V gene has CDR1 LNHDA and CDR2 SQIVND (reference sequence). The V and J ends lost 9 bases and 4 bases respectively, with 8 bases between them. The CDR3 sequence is CASCGSDTQYF. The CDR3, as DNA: TGTGCCAGCTGCGGGTCAGATACGCAGTATTTT.

CDR3 loop: CASSLGLAGGRETQYF. As DNA, the CDR3 is TGTGCCAGCAGCTTGGGACTAGCGGGGGGGCGGGAGACCCAGTACTTC. The chain combines TRBV5-4 with TRBJ2-5; 14 bases are shared with TRBD2. The germline V gene has CDR1 SGHNT and CDR2 YYREEE (reference sequence). Unmatched junction bases numbered 3, after V lost 0 bases and J lost 5 bases. The CDR3 has 16 residues. Based on the CDR3 plus reference TRBV5-4 and TRBJ2-5, the full variable domain is ETGVTQSPTHLIKTRGQQVTLRCSSQSGHNTVSWYQQALGQGPQFIFQYYREEENGRGNFPPRFSGLQFPNYSSELNVNALELDDSALYLCASSLGLAGGRETQYFGPGTRLLVL.

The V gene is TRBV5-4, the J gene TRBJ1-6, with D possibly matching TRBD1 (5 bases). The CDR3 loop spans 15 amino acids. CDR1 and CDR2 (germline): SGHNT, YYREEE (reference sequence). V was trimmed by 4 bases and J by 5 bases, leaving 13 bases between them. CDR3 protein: CASSPTGGDNSPLHF. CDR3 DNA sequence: TGTGCCAGCAGCCCCACAGGAGGGGATAATTCACCCCTCCACTTT.

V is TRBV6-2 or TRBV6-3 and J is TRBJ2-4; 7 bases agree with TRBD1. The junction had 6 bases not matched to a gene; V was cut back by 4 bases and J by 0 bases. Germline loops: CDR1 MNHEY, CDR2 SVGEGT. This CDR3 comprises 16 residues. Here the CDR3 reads CASSFRQGLAKNIQYF. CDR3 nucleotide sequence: TGTGCCAGCAGTTTCCGACAGGGTCTAGCCAAAAACATTCAGTACTTC.

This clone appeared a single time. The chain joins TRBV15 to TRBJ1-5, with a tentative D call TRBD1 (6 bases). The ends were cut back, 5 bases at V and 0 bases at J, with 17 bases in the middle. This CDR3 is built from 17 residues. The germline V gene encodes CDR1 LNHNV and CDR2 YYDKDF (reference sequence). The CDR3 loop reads CATSGEQGWNSNQPQHF. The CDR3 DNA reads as TGTGCCACCAGCGGGGAACAGGGCTGGAATAGCAATCAGCCCCAGCATTTT.

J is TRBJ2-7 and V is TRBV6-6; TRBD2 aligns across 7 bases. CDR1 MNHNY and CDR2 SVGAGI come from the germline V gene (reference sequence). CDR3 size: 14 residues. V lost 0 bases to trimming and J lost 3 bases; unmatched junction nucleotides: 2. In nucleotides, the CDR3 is TGTGCCAGCAGTTACTCGCCTAGCGGCTACGAGCAGTACTTC. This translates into CASSYSPSGYEQYF.

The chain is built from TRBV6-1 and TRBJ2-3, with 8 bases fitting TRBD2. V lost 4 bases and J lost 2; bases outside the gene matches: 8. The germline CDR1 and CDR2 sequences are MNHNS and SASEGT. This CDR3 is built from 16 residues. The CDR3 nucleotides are TGTGCCAGCAGTGCCTCCTTAGCGGGGCCCACAGATACGCAGTATTTT. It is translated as CASSASLAGPTDTQYF.

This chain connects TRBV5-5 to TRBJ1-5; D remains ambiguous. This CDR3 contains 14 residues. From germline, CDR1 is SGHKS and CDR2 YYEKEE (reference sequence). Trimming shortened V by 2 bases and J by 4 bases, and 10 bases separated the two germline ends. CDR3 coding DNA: TGTGCCAGCAGCTTTGTGCAGGCAAATCAGCCCCAGCATTTT. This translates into CASSFVQANQPQHF.

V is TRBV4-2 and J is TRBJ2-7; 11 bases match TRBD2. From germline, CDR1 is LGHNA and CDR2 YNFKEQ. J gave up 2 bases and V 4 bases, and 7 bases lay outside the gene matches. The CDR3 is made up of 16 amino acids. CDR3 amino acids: CASSRVLAGDTYEQYF. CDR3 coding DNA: TGTGCCAGCAGCCGGGTACTAGCGGGGGACACCTACGAGCAGTACTTC.

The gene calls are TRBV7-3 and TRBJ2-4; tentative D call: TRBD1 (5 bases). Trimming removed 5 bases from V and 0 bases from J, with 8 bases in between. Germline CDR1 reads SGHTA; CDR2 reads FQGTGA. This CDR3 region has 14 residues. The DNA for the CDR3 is TGTGCCAGCAGCCCAGGGATAGCCAAAAACATTCAGTACTTC. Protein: CASSPGIAKNIQYF.

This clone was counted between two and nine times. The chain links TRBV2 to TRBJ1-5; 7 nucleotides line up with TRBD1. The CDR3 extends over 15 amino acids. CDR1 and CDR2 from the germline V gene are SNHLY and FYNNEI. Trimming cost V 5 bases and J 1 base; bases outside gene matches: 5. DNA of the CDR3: TGTGCCAGCAGTAAACTACAGGGGAGCAATCAGCCCCAGCATTTT. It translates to CASSKLQGSNQPQHF.

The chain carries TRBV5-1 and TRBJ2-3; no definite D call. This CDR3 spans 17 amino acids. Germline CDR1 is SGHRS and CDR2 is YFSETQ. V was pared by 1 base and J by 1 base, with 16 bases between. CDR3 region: CASSLYLRVDGTDTQYF. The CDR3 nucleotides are TGCGCCAGCAGCTTGTATCTACGGGTCGACGGCACAGATACGCAGTATTTT.

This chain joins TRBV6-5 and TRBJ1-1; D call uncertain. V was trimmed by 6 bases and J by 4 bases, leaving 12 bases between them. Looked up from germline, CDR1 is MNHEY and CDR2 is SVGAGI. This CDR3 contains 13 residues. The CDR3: CASSLFPGTEAFF. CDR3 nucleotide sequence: TGTGCCAGCAGCCTATTTCCGGGCACTGAAGCTTTCTTT.

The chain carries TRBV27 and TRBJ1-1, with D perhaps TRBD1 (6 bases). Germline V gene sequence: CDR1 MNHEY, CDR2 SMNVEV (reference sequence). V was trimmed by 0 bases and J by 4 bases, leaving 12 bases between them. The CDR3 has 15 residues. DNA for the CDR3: TGTGCCAGCAGTTTATCGTGGGGGCGGAGCACTGAAGCTTTCTTT. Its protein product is CASSLSWGRSTEAFF.

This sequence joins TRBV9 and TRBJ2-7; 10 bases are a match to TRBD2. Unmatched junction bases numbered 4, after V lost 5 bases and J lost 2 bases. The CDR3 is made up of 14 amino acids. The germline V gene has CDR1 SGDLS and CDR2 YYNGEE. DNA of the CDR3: TGTGCCAGCAGTCCTAGCGGGAGTACCTACGAGCAGTACTTC. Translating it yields CASSPSGSTYEQYF.

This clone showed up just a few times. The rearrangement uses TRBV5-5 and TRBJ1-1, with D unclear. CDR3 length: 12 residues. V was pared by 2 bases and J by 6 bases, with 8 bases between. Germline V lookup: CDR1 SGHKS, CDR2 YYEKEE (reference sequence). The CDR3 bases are TGTGCCAGCAGCTTAACCCAGGCTGAAGCTTTCTTT. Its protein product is CASSLTQAEAFF.

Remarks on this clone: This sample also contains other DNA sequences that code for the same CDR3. Here the CDR3 reads CASSSRGSGNTIYF. The CDR3, as DNA: TGTGCCAGCAGCTCCAGGGGTTCTGGAAACACCATATATTTT. The chain carries TRBV7-2 and TRBJ1-3; D might be TRBD1 (6 bases). V gave up 4 bases and J gave up 1 base, with 8 bases separating them. CDR3 length equals 14 residues. Germline V lookup: CDR1 SGHTA, CDR2 FQGNSA.

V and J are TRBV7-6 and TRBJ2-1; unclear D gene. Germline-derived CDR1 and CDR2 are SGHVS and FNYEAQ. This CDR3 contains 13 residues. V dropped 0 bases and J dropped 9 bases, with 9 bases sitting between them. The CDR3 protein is CASSLAVYGEQFF. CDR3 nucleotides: TGTGCCAGCAGCTTAGCGGTATACGGTGAGCAGTTCTTC.